This T cell receptor beta chain was identified in a study of blood T cells in healthy people across ages. The donors, healthy Caucasians from Russia, were aged roughly 6 to 90. Peripheral blood was drawn, around 9.5 milliliters per donor. Total RNA extracted from each sample amounted to at least 5.5 micrograms. The authors ran a second PCR of 7 to 11 cycles using a sample-barcoded 5' primer and a J-beta primer mix. In TCRdb, the 5' RACE reads were re-called with MiXCR into one record per CDR3 protein. Of hundreds of thousands of distinct CDR3 sequences listed, around 42% are singletons. J lost 5 bases, V lost 1 base, and 18 bases had no gene match. This CDR3 is 20 amino acids long. CDR1 is MDHEN and CDR2 is SYDVKM in the germline V gene.

V and J are TRBV28 and TRBJ2-1, with TRBD2 matching 9 bases. This receptor was taken from a man between 60 and 75 years old in good health. What was sequenced was blood. The CDR3 DNA is TGTGCCAGCAGTTTATTCTTATTCAGGGTGGGGCTAGCGGGGAACAATGAGCAGTTCTTC. Its translation is CASSLFLFRVGLAGNNEQFF.